A selection of T cell receptor beta chains follows, all from one sample in a study of blood T cell repertoires in COVID-19. The data were produced by immunoSEQ multiplex PCR, yet TCRdb's version contains in-frame clones alone and is incomplete. The table includes approximately 97,000 clones, 80% to 95% detected once. Sequencing was done on a sample of peripheral blood. Receptors originate from a woman aged 45-65 years with COVID-19, enrolled during active disease. CDR3s include the opening cysteine and the closing phenylalanine or tryptophan. Each record gives: J gene, clone size, V gene, D gene, CDR3 protein, CDR3 DNA. A D gene is named only where the DNA matches it firmly. Clone size is not always given. Where it is, it says once, few, many or a class for expanded clones.

j_call: TRBJ2-5
clone_size: -
v_call: TRBV1
d_call: -
cdr3_aa: CTSSQGRGAGFQETQYF
cdr3_nt: TGCACCAGCAGCCAAGGTCGGGGGGCTGGGTTTCAAGAGACCCAGTACTTC

j_call: TRBJ1-2
clone_size: -
v_call: TRBV19
d_call: TRBD1
cdr3_aa: CASSSNRGTNYGYTF
cdr3_nt: TGTGCCAGTAGTAGCAACAGGGGGACCAACTATGGCTACACCTTC

j_call: TRBJ2-1
clone_size: -
v_call: TRBV11-3
d_call: -
cdr3_aa: CASSSTGTYNEQFF
cdr3_nt: TGTGCCAGCAGCTCCACAGGGACCTACAATGAGCAGTTCTTC

j_call: TRBJ2-4
clone_size: -
v_call: TRBV20-1
d_call: TRBD2
cdr3_aa: CSASRLAGDRGIQYF
cdr3_nt: TGCAGTGCTAGTCGACTAGCGGGGGATAGAGGCATTCAGTACTTC

j_call: TRBJ1-2
clone_size: -
v_call: TRBV30
d_call: -
cdr3_aa: CAWTAGSGYTF
cdr3_nt: TGTGCCTGGACAGCGGGGTCTGGCTACACCTTC

j_call: TRBJ2-1
clone_size: -
v_call: TRBV7-2
d_call: TRBD2
cdr3_aa: CASSLASGGAYNEQFF
cdr3_nt: TGTGCCAGCAGCTTAGCAAGCGGGGGGGCCTACAATGAGCAGTTCTTC

j_call: TRBJ1-2
clone_size: -
v_call: TRBV6-6
d_call: TRBD1
cdr3_aa: CASSPGQGRLGYTF
cdr3_nt: TGTGCCAGCAGCCCGGGACAGGGACGCCTTGGCTACACCTTC

j_call: TRBJ1-5
clone_size: -
v_call: TRBV7-6
d_call: -
cdr3_aa: CASSLEQGFGQPQHF
cdr3_nt: TGTGCCAGCAGCTTGGAACAGGGCTTCGGCCAGCCCCAGCATTTT

j_call: TRBJ1-1
clone_size: -
v_call: TRBV5-1
d_call: -
cdr3_aa: CASTRTVMNTEAFF
cdr3_nt: TGCGCCAGCACACGGACAGTCATGAACACTGAAGCTTTCTTT

j_call: TRBJ1-2
clone_size: -
v_call: TRBV5-4
d_call: TRBD1
cdr3_aa: CASSHGQGRYGYTF
cdr3_nt: TGTGCCAGCAGCCACGGACAGGGTAGATATGGCTACACCTTC

j_call: TRBJ1-6
clone_size: few
v_call: TRBV2
d_call: TRBD1
cdr3_aa: CASSVTGSYNSPLHF
cdr3_nt: TGTGCCAGCAGTGTGACAGGGAGCTATAATTCACCCCTCCACTTT

j_call: TRBJ1-2
clone_size: -
v_call: TRBV7-9
d_call: -
cdr3_aa: CASSPPVTGSVYGYTF
cdr3_nt: TGTGCCAGCAGCCCACCGGTGACAGGTTCGGTCTATGGCTACACCTTC

j_call: TRBJ2-2
clone_size: -
v_call: TRBV7-8
d_call: TRBD1
cdr3_aa: CASSSDPGQGASGELFF
cdr3_nt: TGTGCCAGCAGCTCAGATCCGGGACAGGGGGCATCGGGGGAGCTGTTTTTT

j_call: TRBJ2-3
clone_size: -
v_call: TRBV2
d_call: TRBD2
cdr3_aa: CASSEAFSGSTTDTQYF
cdr3_nt: TGTGCCAGCAGTGAAGCTTTTAGCGGGTCGACCACAGATACGCAGTATTTT

j_call: TRBJ1-4
clone_size: -
v_call: TRBV28
d_call: TRBD1
cdr3_aa: CASSLTGQLFF
cdr3_nt: TGTGCCAGCAGTTTGACAGGGCAACTGTTTTTT

j_call: TRBJ1-2
clone_size: -
v_call: TRBV5-1
d_call: -
cdr3_aa: CASSPTLGQLYGYTF
cdr3_nt: TGCGCCAGCAGCCCCACCCTTGGACAGCTATATGGCTACACCTTC

j_call: TRBJ1-1
clone_size: once
v_call: TRBV5-5
d_call: -
cdr3_aa: CASSLDPSGVNTEAFF
cdr3_nt: TGTGCCAGCAGCTTGGATCCCTCGGGGGTGAACACTGAAGCTTTCTTT

j_call: TRBJ1-3
clone_size: -
v_call: TRBV28
d_call: TRBD1
cdr3_aa: CASSFLRQGVGGNTIYF
cdr3_nt: TGTGCCAGCAGTTTCCTCCGACAGGGAGTGGGAGGAAACACCATATATTTT

j_call: TRBJ1-2
clone_size: -
v_call: TRBV5-1
d_call: TRBD1
cdr3_aa: CASSLGAGTGGKYYGYTF
cdr3_nt: TGCGCCAGCAGCTTGGGAGCCGGGACAGGGGGCAAGTACTATGGCTACACCTTC

j_call: TRBJ1-1
clone_size: few
v_call: TRBV27
d_call: TRBD1
cdr3_aa: CASSSQVQGTAFF
cdr3_nt: TGTGCCAGCAGTTCCCAGGTACAGGGGACAGCTTTCTTT

j_call: TRBJ1-2
clone_size: -
v_call: TRBV11-2
d_call: TRBD1
cdr3_aa: CASSYTTGVNGYTF
cdr3_nt: TGTGCCAGCAGCTACACGACAGGGGTAAATGGCTACACCTTC

j_call: TRBJ2-1
clone_size: -
v_call: TRBV5-1
d_call: -
cdr3_aa: CASSSPADSFEQFF
cdr3_nt: TGCGCCAGCAGCTCCCCCGCGGACAGTTTTGAGCAGTTCTTC

j_call: TRBJ1-3
clone_size: -
v_call: TRBV11-2
d_call: -
cdr3_aa: CASSPIGGAGNTIYF
cdr3_nt: TGTGCCAGCAGCCCTATAGGGGGGGCTGGAAACACCATATATTTT

j_call: TRBJ1-1
clone_size: few
v_call: TRBV10-3
d_call: -
cdr3_aa: CAISLGQSMNTEAFF
cdr3_nt: TGTGCCATCAGTCTCGGACAGTCAATGAACACTGAAGCTTTCTTT

j_call: TRBJ2-4
clone_size: -
v_call: TRBV24-1
d_call: -
cdr3_aa: CATSDLRQDNIQYF
cdr3_nt: TGTGCCACCAGTGATTTGAGACAGGATAACATTCAGTACTTC

j_call: TRBJ2-7
clone_size: -
v_call: TRBV6-6
d_call: TRBD1
cdr3_aa: CASSQLGTGGWYEQYF
cdr3_nt: TGTGCCAGCAGCCAACTCGGGACAGGGGGCTGGTACGAGCAGTACTTC

j_call: TRBJ2-3
clone_size: -
v_call: TRBV7-6
d_call: TRBD1
cdr3_aa: CASSSEGAGGPDTQYF
cdr3_nt: TGTGCCAGCAGCTCAGAGGGGGCAGGGGGCCCAGATACGCAGTATTTT

j_call: TRBJ1-1
clone_size: once
v_call: TRBV7-3
d_call: -
cdr3_aa: CASSSLRNTEAFF
cdr3_nt: TGTGCCAGCAGCTCGCTCAGGAACACTGAAGCTTTCTTT

j_call: TRBJ1-4
clone_size: -
v_call: TRBV5-6
d_call: -
cdr3_aa: CASSLRFEKLFF
cdr3_nt: TGTGCCAGCAGCCTCCGGTTTGAAAAACTGTTTTTT

j_call: TRBJ1-5
clone_size: -
v_call: TRBV19
d_call: -
cdr3_aa: CASSPRQTLDQPQHF
cdr3_nt: TGTGCCAGTAGTCCCCGACAGACCCTCGATCAGCCCCAGCATTTT

j_call: TRBJ1-2
clone_size: -
v_call: TRBV11-2
d_call: -
cdr3_aa: CASSLEQRYGYTF
cdr3_nt: TGTGCCAGCAGCTTAGAGCAGAGGTATGGCTACACCTTC

j_call: TRBJ2-5
clone_size: -
v_call: TRBV15
d_call: TRBD1
cdr3_aa: CATSRDLTGKETQYF
cdr3_nt: TGTGCCACCAGCAGAGACCTGACAGGGAAGGAGACCCAGTACTTC

j_call: TRBJ1-5
clone_size: -
v_call: TRBV4-1
d_call: -
cdr3_aa: CASSQENSPSNQPQHF
cdr3_nt: TGCGCCAGCAGCCAAGAAAACTCCCCTAGCAATCAGCCCCAGCATTTT

j_call: TRBJ1-6
clone_size: -
v_call: TRBV30
d_call: TRBD1
cdr3_aa: CAWSVGGQGASPLHF
cdr3_nt: TGTGCCTGGAGTGTAGGGGGACAGGGTGCCTCACCCCTCCACTTT

j_call: TRBJ1-5
clone_size: -
v_call: TRBV5-6
d_call: -
cdr3_aa: CASSLRTGGSQPQHF
cdr3_nt: TGTGCCAGCAGCTTGAGGACGGGGGGCTCCCAGCCCCAGCATTTT

j_call: TRBJ1-1
clone_size: -
v_call: TRBV30
d_call: -
cdr3_aa: CAWQDTRVNTEAFF
cdr3_nt: TGTGCCTGGCAGGACACCCGGGTGAACACTGAAGCTTTCTTT

j_call: TRBJ2-5
clone_size: -
v_call: TRBV13
d_call: -
cdr3_aa: CASMLRGETQYF
cdr3_nt: TGTGCCAGCATGTTGCGGGGCGAGACCCAGTACTTC

j_call: TRBJ2-2
clone_size: once
v_call: TRBV5-1
d_call: -
cdr3_aa: CASSSRTANTGELFF
cdr3_nt: TGCGCCAGCAGCTCAAGGACAGCGAACACCGGGGAGCTGTTTTTT

j_call: TRBJ1-5
clone_size: -
v_call: TRBV30
d_call: -
cdr3_aa: CAWSPSNAQPQHF
cdr3_nt: TGTGCCTGGAGTCCGTCGAATGCGCAGCCCCAGCATTTT

j_call: TRBJ1-2
clone_size: -
v_call: TRBV28
d_call: -
cdr3_aa: CASSSYSKGDYGYTF
cdr3_nt: TGTGCCAGCAGTTCATACTCCAAAGGAGACTATGGCTACACCTTC

j_call: TRBJ2-1
clone_size: -
v_call: TRBV11-2
d_call: -
cdr3_aa: CASSLALEQFF
cdr3_nt: TGTGCCAGCAGCTTAGCCCTCGAGCAGTTCTTC